One sample yielded the 11 T cell receptor beta chains listed below, sequenced in a study of human T cells and chemical hapten exposure. Time point in this sample: patch test 3, about 24 weeks after DPC sensitization. As to treatment: therapeutic diphenylcyclopropenone sensitization with weekly scalp DPC. Unfractionated whole blood was the source from which total RNA was extracted. Via MiXCR, TCRdb re-called the RACE reads, giving one row per CDR3 protein. The repertoire holds roughly 38,000 distinct CDR3 sequences, with 9% to 9.5% as singletons. The sequenced sample was whole blood, obtained in connection with sensitization to the hapten diphenylcyclopropenone (DPC). The receptors originated from a man between 45 and 60 years old with alopecia areata. Some clones in this sample may be carry-over from other donors' samples.

This clonotype appeared many times. V usage is TRBV5-1 and J usage is TRBJ1-1, with TRBD1 matching 7 bases. CDR3 length: 13 amino acids. CDR1 and CDR2 (germline): SGHRS, YFSETQ. Trimming cost V 3 bases and J 4 bases; bases outside gene matches: 3. DNA of the CDR3: TGCGCCAGCAGCTCCACAGGGGTCACTGAAGCTTTCTTT. Residues: CASSSTGVTEAFF. Full variable domain (rest looked up from reference TRBV5-1 and TRBJ1-1): KAGVTQTPRYLIKTRGQQVTLSCSPISGHRSVSWYQQTPGQGLQFLFEYFSETQRNKGNFPGRFSGRQFSNSRSEMNVSTLELGDSALYLCASSSTGVTEAFFGQGTRLTVV.

By share, this clonotype counts as medium-sized (0.01 to 0.1%). The gene calls are TRBV30 and TRBJ1-3; D unclear. CDR3 size: 12 residues. Germline V gene data show CDR1 as GTSNPN and CDR2 as SVGIG (reference sequence). The V end was cut by 4 bases, the J end by 0 bases, with 4 bases between. The CDR3 is CAWMDSGNTIYF. The CDR3 DNA reads as TGTGCCTGGATGGACTCTGGAAACACCATATATTTT.

J is TRBJ2-4 and V is TRBV12-3 or TRBV12-4; 13 bases are shared with TRBD2. This CDR3 is 14 amino acids long. V trimming: 4 bases; J trimming: 9 bases; junction bases outside the gene matches: 3. As DNA, the CDR3 is TGTGCCAGCAGTTCACTAGCGGGAGGGGGCATTCAGTACTTC. It yields the protein CASSSLAGGGIQYF.

This chain uses TRBV29-1 with TRBJ2-7, with D perhaps TRBD2 (5 bases). There are 12 residues in the CDR3. V lost 6 bases and J 2 bases, leaving 11 bases between the germline ends. Germline-derived CDR1 and CDR2 are SQVTM and ANQGSEA. CDR3 protein: CSVGLSTYEQYF. The DNA for the CDR3 is TGCAGCGTCGGACTTTCTACCTACGAGCAGTACTTC.

This clonotype came up a few times. The chain joins TRBV29-1 to TRBJ2-1; the match to TRBD2 covers 15 bases. V was pared by 7 bases and J by 7 bases, with 5 bases of the junction left unmatched. CDR3 length: 14 residues. Germline CDR1 is SQVTM and CDR2 is ANQGSEA. CDR3 nucleotides: TGCAGCGGTGGGGGACTAGCGGGAGGAAATGAGCAGTTCTTC. Protein product: CSGGGLAGGNEQFF.

This clonotype was picked up many times. The V and J genes are TRBV10-3 and TRBJ2-3; TRBD1 agrees at 9 bases. This CDR3 comprises 14 residues. Trimming removed 6 bases from V and 5 bases from J; junction bases left unmatched: 6. From germline, CDR1 is ENHRY and CDR2 SYGVKD. DNA of the CDR3: TGTGCCATCAGCCTGACAGGGGGTAGAGATACGCAGTATTTT. Its translation is CAISLTGGRDTQYF.

This clonotype was counted between two and nine times. The chain is built from TRBV29-1 and TRBJ2-7; tentatively, D is TRBD1 (6 bases). V lost 5 bases and J lost 3, with 17 bases in between. The CDR3 sequence is 14 residues long. Germline V gives CDR1 SQVTM, CDR2 ANQGSEA. The CDR3 nucleotides are TGCAGCGTTCTATGGGACACCAATTACTACGAGCAGTACTTC. This codes for CSVLWDTNYYEQYF.

V gene TRBV24-1 combines with J gene TRBJ2-1, with 7 positions matching TRBD2. This CDR3 is 15 amino acids long. Germline values: CDR1 KGHDR, CDR2 SFDVKD. After removal of 6 bases from V and 2 bases from J, the junction contained 6 bases not matched to a gene. The CDR3 DNA follows: TGTGCCACCAGTTCGGGCGGGGGACCCTACAATGAGCAGTTCTTC. It yields the protein CATSSGGGPYNEQFF.

At least ten counts were recorded for this clonotype. The chain is built from TRBV29-1 and TRBJ2-7; possible D gene TRBD1, 5 bases. The CDR3 covers 13 residues. CDR1 and CDR2 from the germline V gene are SQVTM and ANQGSEA. Deletions cut 5 bases from V and 4 bases from J, with 15 bases between. CDR3 nucleotides: TGCAGCGTTCTCCAGGACATAGGATACGAGCAGTACTTC. It encodes CSVLQDIGYEQYF.

The sample holds many counts of this clonotype. The V gene is TRBV7-9, the J gene TRBJ2-7; D is tentatively TRBD1 or TRBD2 (6 bases each). CDR1 SEHNR and CDR2 FQNEAQ come from the germline V gene (reference sequence). Trimming removed 3 bases from V and 0 bases from J, with 15 bases in between. There are 16 residues in the CDR3. CDR3 sequence reads: CASSFFGGPSSYEQYF. In DNA, the CDR3 is TGTGCCAGCAGCTTCTTCGGGGGCCCTAGCTCCTACGAGCAGTACTTC.

This clonotype was observed a few times. CDR3 residues: CASSLTGSYNEQFF. In DNA form, the CDR3 reads TGTGCCAGCAGTCTGACAGGGTCCTACAATGAGCAGTTCTTC. The rearrangement joins TRBV12-3 or TRBV12-4 to TRBJ2-1; 7 nucleotides agree with TRBD1. CDR3 size: 14 residues. The V segment lost 5 bases and the J segment 1 base; nucleotides outside the gene matches: 2.